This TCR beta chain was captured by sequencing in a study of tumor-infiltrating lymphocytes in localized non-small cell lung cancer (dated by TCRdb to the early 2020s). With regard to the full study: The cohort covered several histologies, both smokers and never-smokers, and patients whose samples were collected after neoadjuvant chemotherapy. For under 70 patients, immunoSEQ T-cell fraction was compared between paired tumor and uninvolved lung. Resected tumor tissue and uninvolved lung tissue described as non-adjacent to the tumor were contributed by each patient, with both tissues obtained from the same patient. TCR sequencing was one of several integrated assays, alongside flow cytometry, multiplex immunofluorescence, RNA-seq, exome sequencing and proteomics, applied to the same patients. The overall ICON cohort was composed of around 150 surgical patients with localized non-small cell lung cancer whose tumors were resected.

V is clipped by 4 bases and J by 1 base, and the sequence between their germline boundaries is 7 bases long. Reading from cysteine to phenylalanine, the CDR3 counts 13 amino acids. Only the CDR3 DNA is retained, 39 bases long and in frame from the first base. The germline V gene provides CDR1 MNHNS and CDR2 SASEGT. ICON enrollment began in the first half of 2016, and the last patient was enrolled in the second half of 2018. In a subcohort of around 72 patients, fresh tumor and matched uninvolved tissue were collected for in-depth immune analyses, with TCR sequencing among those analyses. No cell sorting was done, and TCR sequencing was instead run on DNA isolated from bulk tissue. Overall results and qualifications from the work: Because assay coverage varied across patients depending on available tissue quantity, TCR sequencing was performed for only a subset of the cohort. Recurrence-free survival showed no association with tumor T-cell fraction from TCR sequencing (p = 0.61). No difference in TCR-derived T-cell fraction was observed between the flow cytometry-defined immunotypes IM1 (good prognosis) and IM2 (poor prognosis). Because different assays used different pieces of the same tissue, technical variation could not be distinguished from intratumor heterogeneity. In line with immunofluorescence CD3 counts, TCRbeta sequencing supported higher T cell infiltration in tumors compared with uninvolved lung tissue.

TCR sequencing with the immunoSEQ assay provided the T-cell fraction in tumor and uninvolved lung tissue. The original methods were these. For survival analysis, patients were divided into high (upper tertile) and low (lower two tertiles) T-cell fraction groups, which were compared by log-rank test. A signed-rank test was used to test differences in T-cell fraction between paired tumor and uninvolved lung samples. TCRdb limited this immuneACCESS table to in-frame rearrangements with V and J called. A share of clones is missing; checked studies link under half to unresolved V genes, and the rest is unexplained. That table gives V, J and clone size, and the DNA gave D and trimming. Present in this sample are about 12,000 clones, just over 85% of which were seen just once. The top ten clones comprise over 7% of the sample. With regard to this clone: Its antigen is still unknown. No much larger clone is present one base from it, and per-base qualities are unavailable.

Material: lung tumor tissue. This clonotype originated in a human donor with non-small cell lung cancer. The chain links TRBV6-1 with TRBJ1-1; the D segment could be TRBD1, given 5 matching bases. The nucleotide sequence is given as TGTGCCAGCAGTGGACAGCCGAACACTGAAGCTTTCTTT. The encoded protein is CASSGQPNTEAFF.